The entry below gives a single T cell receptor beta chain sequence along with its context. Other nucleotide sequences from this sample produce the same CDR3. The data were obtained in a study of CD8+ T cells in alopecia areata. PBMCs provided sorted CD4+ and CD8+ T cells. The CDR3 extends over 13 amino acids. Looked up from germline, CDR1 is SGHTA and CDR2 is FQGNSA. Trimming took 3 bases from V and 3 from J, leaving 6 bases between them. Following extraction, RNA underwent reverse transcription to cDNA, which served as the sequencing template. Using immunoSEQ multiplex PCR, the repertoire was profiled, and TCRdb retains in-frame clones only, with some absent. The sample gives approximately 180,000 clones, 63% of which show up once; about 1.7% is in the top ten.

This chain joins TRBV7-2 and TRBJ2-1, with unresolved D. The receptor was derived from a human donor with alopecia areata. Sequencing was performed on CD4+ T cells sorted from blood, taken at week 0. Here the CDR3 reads CASSLGSYNEQFF. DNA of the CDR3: TGTGCCAGCAGCTTGGGCAGCTACAATGAGCAGTTCTTC.